The 3 T cell receptor beta chains in this list originate from one sample, sequenced in a study of cytomegalovirus exposure and HLA in healthy donors. This PCR relied on a set of 60 Vbeta primers and 13 Jbeta primers. Clones were sequenced by immunoSEQ multiplex PCR, and TCRdb holds only the in-frame ones, with some missing. The sample lists 120,000 to 150,000 clones, 9.4% occurring once. Source material: PBMCs. Receptor source: a male donor in good health and CMV-seronegative.

This clone was picked up a small number of times. This chain connects TRBV7-9 to TRBJ1-1; unclear D gene. V lost 4 bases to trimming and J lost 8 bases, with 17 bases between them. From germline, CDR1 is SEHNR and CDR2 FQNEAQ (reference sequence). The CDR3 loop spans 14 amino acids. CDR3 region: CASSSPQASQEAFF. The CDR3 nucleotides are TGTGCCAGCAGCTCTCCCCAAGCGAGTCAGGAAGCTTTCTTT.

The chain combines TRBV27 with TRBJ2-3, with a tentative D call TRBD1 (6 bases). The ends were cut back, 2 bases at V and 3 bases at J, with 15 bases in the middle. CDR3 length equals 16 residues. The germline V gene has CDR1 MNHEY and CDR2 SMNVEV (reference sequence). CDR3 nucleotide sequence: TGTGCCAGCAGTTTAAGCAGGGGTCAGTCTACAGATACGCAGTATTTT. This translates into CASSLSRGQSTDTQYF.

This clone has more than one count but fewer than ten. At one of its ends the junction is not consistent with the germline gene, which may arise from a read error. The gene calls are TRBV27 and TRBJ2-3; 14 bases align to TRBD2. CDR1 and CDR2 (germline): MNHEY, SMNVEV (reference sequence). The CDR3 consists of 19 residues. CDR3 region: CASSPGLAGAPEGTDTQYF. CDR3 nucleotides: TGTGCTAGCAGTCCGGGACTAGCGGGAGCCCCGGAGGGCACAGATACGCAGTATTTT.